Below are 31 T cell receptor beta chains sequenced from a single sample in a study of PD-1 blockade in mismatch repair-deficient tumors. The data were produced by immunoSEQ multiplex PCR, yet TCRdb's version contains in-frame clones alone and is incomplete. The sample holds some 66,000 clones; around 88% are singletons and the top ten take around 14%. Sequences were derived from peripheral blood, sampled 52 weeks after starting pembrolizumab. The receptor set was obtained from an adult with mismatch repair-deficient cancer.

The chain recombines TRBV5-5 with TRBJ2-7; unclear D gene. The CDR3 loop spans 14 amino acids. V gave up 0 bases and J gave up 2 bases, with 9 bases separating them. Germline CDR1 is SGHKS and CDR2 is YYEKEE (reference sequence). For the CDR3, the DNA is TGTGCCAGCAGCTTGGTTCGCAGCCCCTACGAGCAGTACTTC. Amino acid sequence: CASSLVRSPYEQYF.

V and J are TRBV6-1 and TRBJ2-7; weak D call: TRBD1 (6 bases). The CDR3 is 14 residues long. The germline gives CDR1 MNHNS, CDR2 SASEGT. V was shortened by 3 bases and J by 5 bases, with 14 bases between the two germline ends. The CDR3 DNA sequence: TGTGCCAGCAGTGACAGGGGTTGGTTTGACGAGCAGTACTTC. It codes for CASSDRGWFDEQYF.

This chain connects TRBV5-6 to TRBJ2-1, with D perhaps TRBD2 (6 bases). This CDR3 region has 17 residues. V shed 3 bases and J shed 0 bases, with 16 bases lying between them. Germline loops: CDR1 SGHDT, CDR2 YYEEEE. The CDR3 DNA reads TGTGCCAGCAGCTGGACGTCCGGGGGACCCTCCTACAATGAGCAGTTCTTC. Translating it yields CASSWTSGGPSYNEQFF.

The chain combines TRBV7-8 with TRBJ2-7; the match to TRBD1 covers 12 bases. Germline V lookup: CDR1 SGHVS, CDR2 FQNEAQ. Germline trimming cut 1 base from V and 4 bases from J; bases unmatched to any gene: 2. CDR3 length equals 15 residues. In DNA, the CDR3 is TGTGCCAGCAGCTTAGGGGGACAGGGGGCTTACGAGCAGTACTTC. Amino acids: CASSLGGQGAYEQYF.

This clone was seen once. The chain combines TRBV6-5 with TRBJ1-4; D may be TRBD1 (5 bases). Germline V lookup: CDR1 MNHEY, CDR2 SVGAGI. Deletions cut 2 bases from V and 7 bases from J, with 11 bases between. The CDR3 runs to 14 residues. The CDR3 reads CASSYGREGEKLFF. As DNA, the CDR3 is TGTGCCAGCAGTTACGGCAGGGAGGGTGAAAAACTGTTTTTT.

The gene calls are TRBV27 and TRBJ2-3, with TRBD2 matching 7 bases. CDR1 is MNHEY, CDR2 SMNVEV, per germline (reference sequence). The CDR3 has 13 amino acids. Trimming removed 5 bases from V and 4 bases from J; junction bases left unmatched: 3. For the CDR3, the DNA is TGTGCCAGCAGTCGCGGGAGATCAGATACGCAGTATTTT. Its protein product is CASSRGRSDTQYF.

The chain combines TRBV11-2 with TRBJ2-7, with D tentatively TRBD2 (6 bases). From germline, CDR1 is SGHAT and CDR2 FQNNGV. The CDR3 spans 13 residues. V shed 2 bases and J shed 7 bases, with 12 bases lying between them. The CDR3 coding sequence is TGTGCCAGCAGCTTATCCCTAGCGAGAGAGCAGTACTTC. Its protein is CASSLSLAREQYF.

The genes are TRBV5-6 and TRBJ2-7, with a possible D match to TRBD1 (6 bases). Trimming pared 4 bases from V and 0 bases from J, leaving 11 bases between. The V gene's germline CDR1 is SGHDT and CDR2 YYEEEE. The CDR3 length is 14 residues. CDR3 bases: TGTGCCAGCAGCCCTCAGGGGCTCTCCTACGAGCAGTACTTC. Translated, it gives CASSPQGLSYEQYF. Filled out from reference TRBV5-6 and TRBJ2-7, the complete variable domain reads DAGVTQSPTHLIKTRGQQVTLRCSPKSGHDTVSWYQQALGQGPQFIFQYYEEEERQRGNFPDRFSGHQFPNYSSELNVNALLLGDSALYLCASSPQGLSYEQYFGPGTRLTVT.

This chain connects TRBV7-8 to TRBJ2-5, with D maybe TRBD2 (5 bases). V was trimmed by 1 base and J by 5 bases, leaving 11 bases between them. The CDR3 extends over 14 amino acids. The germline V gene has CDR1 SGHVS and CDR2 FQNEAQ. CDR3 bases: TGTGCCAGCAGCTTAGGGGGAGAGGGTGAGACCCAGTACTTC. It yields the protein CASSLGGEGETQYF.

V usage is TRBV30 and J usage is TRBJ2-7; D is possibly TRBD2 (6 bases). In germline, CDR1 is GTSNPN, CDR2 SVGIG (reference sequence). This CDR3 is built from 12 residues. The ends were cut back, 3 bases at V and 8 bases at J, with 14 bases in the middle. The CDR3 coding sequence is TGTGCCTGGAGCGCGGCGGGGACTCAGCAGTACTTC. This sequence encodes CAWSAAGTQQYF. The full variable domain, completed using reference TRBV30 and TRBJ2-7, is SQTIHQWPATLVQPVGSPLSLECTVEGTSNPNLYWYRQAAGRGLQLLFYSVGIGQISSEVPQNLSASRPQDRQFILSSKKLLLSDSGFYLCAWSAAGTQQYFGPGTRLTVT.

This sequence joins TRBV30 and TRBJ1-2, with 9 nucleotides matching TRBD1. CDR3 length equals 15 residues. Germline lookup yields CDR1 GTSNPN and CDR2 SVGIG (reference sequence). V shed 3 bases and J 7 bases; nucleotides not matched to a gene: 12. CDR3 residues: CAWRIGGQGLGGYTF. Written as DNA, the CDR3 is TGTGCCTGGAGGATTGGGGGACAGGGACTTGGTGGCTACACCTTC.

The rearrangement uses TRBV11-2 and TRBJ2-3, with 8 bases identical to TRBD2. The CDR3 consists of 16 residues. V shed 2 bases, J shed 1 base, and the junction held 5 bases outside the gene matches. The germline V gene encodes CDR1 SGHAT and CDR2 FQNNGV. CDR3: CASSLTGGAGTDTQYF. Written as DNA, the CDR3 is TGTGCCAGCAGCTTAACGGGGGGGGCCGGCACAGATACGCAGTATTTT.

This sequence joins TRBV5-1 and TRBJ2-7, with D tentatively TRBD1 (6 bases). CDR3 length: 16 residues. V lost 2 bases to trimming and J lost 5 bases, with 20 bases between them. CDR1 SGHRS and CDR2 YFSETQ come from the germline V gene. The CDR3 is CASSFTPGTPRDEQYF. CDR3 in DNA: TGCGCCAGCAGCTTTACCCCCGGGACACCCCGTGACGAGCAGTACTTC.

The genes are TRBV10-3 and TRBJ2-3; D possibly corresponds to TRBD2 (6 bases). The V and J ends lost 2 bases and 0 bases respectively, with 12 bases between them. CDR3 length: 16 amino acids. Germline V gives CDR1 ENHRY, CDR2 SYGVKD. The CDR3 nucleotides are TGTGCCATCAGTGAGGCGCGGGAATCTAGCACAGATACGCAGTATTTT. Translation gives CAISEARESSTDTQYF.

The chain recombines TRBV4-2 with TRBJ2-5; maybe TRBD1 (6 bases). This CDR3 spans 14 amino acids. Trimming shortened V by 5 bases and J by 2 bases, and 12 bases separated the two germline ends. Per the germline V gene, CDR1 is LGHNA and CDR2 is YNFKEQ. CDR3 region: CASSSRDTQETQYF. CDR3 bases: TGTGCCAGCAGCTCCCGGGACACACAAGAGACCCAGTACTTC.

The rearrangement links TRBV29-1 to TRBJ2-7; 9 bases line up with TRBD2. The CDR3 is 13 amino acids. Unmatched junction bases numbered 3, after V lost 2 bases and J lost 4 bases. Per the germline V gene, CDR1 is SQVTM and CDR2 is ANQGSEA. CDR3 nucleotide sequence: TGCAGCGTTGAAATAGCGGGAGCTTACGAGCAGTACTTC. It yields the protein CSVEIAGAYEQYF.

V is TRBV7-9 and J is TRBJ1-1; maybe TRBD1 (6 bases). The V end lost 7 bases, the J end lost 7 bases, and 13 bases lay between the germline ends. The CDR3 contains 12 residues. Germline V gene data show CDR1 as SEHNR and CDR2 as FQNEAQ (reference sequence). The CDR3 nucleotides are TGTGCCAGCATGAAGGGGGGAAATGAAGCTTTCTTT. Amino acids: CASMKGGNEAFF.

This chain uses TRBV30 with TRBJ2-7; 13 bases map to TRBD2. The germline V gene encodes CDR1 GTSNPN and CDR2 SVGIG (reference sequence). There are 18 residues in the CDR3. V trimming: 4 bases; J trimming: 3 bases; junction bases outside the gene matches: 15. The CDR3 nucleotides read TGTGCCTGGACTAACTCCCTAGGACTAGCGGGAGCCAACTACGAGCAGTACTTC. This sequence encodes CAWTNSLGLAGANYEQYF.

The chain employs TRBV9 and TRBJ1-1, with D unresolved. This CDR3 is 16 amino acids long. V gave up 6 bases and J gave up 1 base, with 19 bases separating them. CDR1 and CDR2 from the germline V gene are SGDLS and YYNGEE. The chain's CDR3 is CASTGPVASGNTEAFF. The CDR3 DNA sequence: TGTGCCAGCACTGGCCCGGTGGCTAGTGGGAACACTGAAGCTTTCTTT. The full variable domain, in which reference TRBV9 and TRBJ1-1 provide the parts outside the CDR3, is DSGVTQTPKHLITATGQRVTLRCSPRSGDLSVYWYQQSLDQGLQFLIQYYNGEERAKGNILERFSAQQFPDLHSELNLSSLELGDSALYFCASTGPVASGNTEAFFGQGTRLTVV.

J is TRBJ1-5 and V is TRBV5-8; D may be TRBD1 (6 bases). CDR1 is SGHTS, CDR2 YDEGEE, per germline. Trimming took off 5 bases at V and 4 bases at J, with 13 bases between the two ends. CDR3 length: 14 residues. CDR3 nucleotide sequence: TGTGCCAGCAGAGAGGGGGAGGGGAATCAGCCCCAGCATTTT. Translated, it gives CASREGEGNQPQHF.

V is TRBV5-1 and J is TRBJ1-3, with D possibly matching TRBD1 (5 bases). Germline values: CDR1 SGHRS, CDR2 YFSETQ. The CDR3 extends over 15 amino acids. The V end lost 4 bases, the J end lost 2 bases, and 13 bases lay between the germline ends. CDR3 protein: CASSPRPGAGNTIYF. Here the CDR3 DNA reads TGCGCCAGCAGCCCGCGCCCGGGGGCTGGAAACACCATATATTTT.

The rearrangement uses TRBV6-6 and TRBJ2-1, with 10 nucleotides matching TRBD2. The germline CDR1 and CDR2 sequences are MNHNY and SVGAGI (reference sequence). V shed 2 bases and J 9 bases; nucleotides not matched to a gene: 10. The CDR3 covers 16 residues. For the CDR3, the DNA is TGTGCCAGCAGTTACGGGGCTAGCGGGAGTACGGGTGAGCAGTTCTTC. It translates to CASSYGASGSTGEQFF.

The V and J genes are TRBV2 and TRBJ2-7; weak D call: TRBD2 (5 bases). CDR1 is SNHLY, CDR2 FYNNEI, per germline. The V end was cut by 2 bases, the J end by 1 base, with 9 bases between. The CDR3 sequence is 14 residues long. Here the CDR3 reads CASSERGSSYEQYF. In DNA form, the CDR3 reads TGTGCCAGCAGTGAACGGGGTAGTTCCTACGAGCAGTACTTC.

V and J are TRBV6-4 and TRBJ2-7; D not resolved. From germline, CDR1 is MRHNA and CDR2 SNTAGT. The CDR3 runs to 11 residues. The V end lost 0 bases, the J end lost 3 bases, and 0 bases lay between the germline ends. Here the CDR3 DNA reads TGTGCCAGCAGTGACTCCTACGAGCAGTACTTC. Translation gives CASSDSYEQYF.

The CDR3 protein is CASSMTVNYEQYF. CDR3 sequence (DNA): TGTGCCAGCAGTATGACAGTTAACTACGAGCAGTACTTC. The rearrangement links TRBV27 to TRBJ2-7; TRBD1 is a possible D gene (5 bases). V shed 5 bases and J shed 3 bases, with 11 bases lying between them. Germline CDR1 MNHEY, CDR2 SMNVEV (reference sequence). The CDR3 is made up of 13 amino acids.

CDR3 coding DNA: TGCAGCGTGTTCCGTGAGGGATCAGGCACTGAAGCTTTCTTT. Translated, it gives CSVFREGSGTEAFF. The rearrangement joins TRBV29-1 to TRBJ1-1; D not certain. This CDR3 comprises 14 residues. Trimming left V 6 bases short and J 4 bases short, with 18 bases between. CDR1 and CDR2 (germline): SQVTM, ANQGSEA. Complete variable domain (other parts from reference TRBV29-1 and TRBJ1-1): SAVISQKPSRDICQRGTSLTIQCQVDSQVTMMFWYRQQPGQSLTLIATANQGSEATYESGFVIDKFPISRPNLTFSTLTVSNMSPEDSSIYLCSVFREGSGTEAFFGQGTRLTVV.

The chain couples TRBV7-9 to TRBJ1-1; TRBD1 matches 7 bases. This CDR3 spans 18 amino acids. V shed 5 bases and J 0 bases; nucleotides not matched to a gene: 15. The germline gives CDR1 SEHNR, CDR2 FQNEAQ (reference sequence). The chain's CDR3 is CASSLGGRQGRMNTEAFF. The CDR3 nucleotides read TGTGCCAGCAGCCTAGGCGGTCGACAGGGAAGGATGAACACTGAAGCTTTCTTT.

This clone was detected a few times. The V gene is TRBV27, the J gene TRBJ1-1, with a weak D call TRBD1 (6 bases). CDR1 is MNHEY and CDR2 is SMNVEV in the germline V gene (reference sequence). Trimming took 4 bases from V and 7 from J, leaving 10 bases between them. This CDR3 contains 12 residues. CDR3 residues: CASSSGGSEAFF. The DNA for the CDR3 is TGTGCCAGCAGTTCCGGGGGCAGTGAAGCTTTCTTT.

CDR3 region: CASSLGLASTDTQYF. Written as DNA, the CDR3 is TGTGCCAGCAGCTTGGGACTAGCGTCGACAGATACGCAGTATTTT. This sequence joins TRBV13 and TRBJ2-3, with 10 bases that match TRBD2. J lost 3 bases, V lost 3 bases, and 3 bases had no gene match. Germline V CDR1 and CDR2: PRHDT, FYEKMQ (reference sequence). The CDR3 runs to 15 residues.

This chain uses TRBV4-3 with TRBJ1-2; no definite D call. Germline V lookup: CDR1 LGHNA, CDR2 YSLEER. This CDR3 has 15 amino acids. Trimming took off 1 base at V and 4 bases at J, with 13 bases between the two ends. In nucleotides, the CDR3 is TGCGCCAGCAGCCAAGCGGACCGGGCCCCCTATGGCTACACCTTC. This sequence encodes CASSQADRAPYGYTF.

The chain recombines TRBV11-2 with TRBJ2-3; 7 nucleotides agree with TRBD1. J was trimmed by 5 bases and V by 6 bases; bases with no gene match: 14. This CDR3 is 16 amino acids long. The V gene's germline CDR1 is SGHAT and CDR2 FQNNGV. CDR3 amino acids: CASSPRRDSFKDTQYF. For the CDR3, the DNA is TGTGCCAGCAGTCCCCGCCGGGACAGCTTCAAAGATACGCAGTATTTT.